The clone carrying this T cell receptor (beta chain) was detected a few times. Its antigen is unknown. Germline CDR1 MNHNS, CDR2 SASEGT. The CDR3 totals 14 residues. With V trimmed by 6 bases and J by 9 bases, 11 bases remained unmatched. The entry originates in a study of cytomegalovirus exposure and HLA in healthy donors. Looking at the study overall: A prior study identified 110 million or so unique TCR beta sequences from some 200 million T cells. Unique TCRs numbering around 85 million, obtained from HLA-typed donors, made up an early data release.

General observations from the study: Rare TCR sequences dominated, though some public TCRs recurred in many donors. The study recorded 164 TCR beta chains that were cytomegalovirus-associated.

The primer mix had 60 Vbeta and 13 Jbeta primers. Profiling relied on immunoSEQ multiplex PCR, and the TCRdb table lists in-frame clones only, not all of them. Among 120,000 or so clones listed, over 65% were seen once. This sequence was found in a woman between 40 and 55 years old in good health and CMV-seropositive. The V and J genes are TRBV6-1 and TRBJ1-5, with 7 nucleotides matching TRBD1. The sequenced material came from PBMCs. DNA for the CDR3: TGTGCCAGCAGCCGGGAGGGGGCTCGGGGGCCCCAGCATTTT. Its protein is CASSREGARGPQHF.